This T cell receptor beta chain was sequenced during a study of cytomegalovirus exposure and HLA in healthy donors. About the study: The Caucasian-associated ancestry cluster contained 81% of the approximately 390 genotyped donors.

Study results and caveats: Presence/absence analysis assumed near-uniform sequencing depth across donors.

Germline CDR1 is MDHEN and CDR2 is SYDVKM. The ends were cut back, 3 bases at V and 8 bases at J, with 20 bases in the middle. This CDR3 has 16 residues. The PCR was carried out with 60 Vbeta primers and 13 Jbeta primers. The method was immunoSEQ multiplex PCR; TCRdb's version includes in-frame clones alone and lacks a portion of them. This sample has roughly 100,000 clones, with 70% to 85% found just once. It was healthy bone marrow donors who served as donors. This clone was counted a few times. Its target is not known. Source material: PBMCs. This chain links TRBV28 with TRBJ2-1, with a tentative D call TRBD1 (6 bases). The clonotype comes from a man aged 50 to 60 in good health and CMV-seronegative. For the CDR3, the DNA is TGTGCCAGCAGTTTCCCCTTACAGGGCGCGGTTGATGAGCAGTTCTTC. This gives the protein CASSFPLQGAVDEQFF.